The entry that follows covers one T cell receptor beta chain sequence. What it recognizes is unknown. These data are taken from a study of cytomegalovirus exposure and HLA in healthy donors. Study results and caveats: The sole available immune exposure information was CMV serostatus.

From germline, CDR1 is MNHNS and CDR2 SASEGT. Trimming removed 4 bases at V and 6 bases at J, with 12 bases between. This CDR3 has 13 amino acids. It was with 60 Vbeta and 13 Jbeta primers that the PCR ran. This table comes from immunoSEQ multiplex PCR, and its TCRdb copy is limited to in-frame clones, with some not included. The profile shows approximately 190,000 clones, more than 65% of them singletons. Specimen: PBMCs. This receptor was identified in a man aged 35-49 years in good health and CMV-seropositive. The chain uses TRBV6-1 and TRBJ1-1, with D maybe TRBD1 (5 bases). The CDR3 region is CASSVQGKAEAFF. CDR3 DNA sequence: TGTGCCAGCAGTGTTCAGGGTAAGGCTGAAGCTTTCTTT.